The 22 T cell receptor gamma chains presented below share a single source sample, sequenced in a study of intestinal T cells in coeliac disease. Each case's genomic DNA was extracted from ten approximately 5.1-µm formalin-fixed paraffin-embedded scrolls. LymphoTrack primers amplified TRG sequences from approximately 0.2 ug of biopsy DNA. TCRdb reprocessed the multiplex PCR reads through CATT. The table has 300 to 450 gamma-chain clones, about half seen once. Sequenced input: a duodenal biopsy. The receptors shown here come from a human donor with celiac disease.

Worth noting for this clone: A read error may be the cause here, since a much bigger clone is one base away. Other DNA sequences in this sample translate to the same CDR3. The V gene is TRGV2, the J gene TRGJP2. Germline assignment: CDR1 EGSNGY and CDR2 YDSYNSKV. The CDR3 extends over 15 amino acids. The CDR3 loop is CATWDGLSSDWIKTF. CDR3 sequence (DNA): TGTGCCACCTGGGACGGCCTAAGTAGTGATTGGATCAAGACGTTC.

Of note for this clone: Within the sample, other DNA sequences also encode this same CDR3. The V gene is TRGV2, the J gene TRGJP1. This CDR3 is 14 amino acids long. The junction had 9 bases not matched to a gene; V was cut back by 3 bases and J by 8 bases. From germline, CDR1 is EGSNGY and CDR2 YDSYNSKV. The DNA of the CDR3 is TGTGCCACCTGGGACATGGCACTGGGTTGGTTCAAGATATTT. Amino acid sequence: CATWDMALGWFKIF.

This clone came up once. This chain connects TRGV10 to TRGJ1 or TRGJ2. TRGV10 is an open reading frame whose function is uncertain. This CDR3 has 14 residues. Trimming removed 8 bases from V and 13 bases from J; junction bases left unmatched: 21. CDR3 sequence: CAAWGVPPEIRKLF. The CDR3 DNA follows: TGTGCTGCGTGGGGAGTCCCCCCAGAGATAAGAAAACTCTTT.

Relative to its sample, this clone is hyperexpanded. The chain links TRGV2 to TRGJ1 or TRGJ2. The CDR3 sequence is 11 residues long. Trimming cost V 1 base and J 16 bases; bases outside gene matches: 10. In germline, CDR1 is EGSNGY, CDR2 YDSYNSKV. CDR3 in amino acids: CATWDGIRTLF. In DNA form, the CDR3 reads TGTGCCACCTGGGACGGAATTAGAACTCTCTTT.

This clone was seen only a few times. The chain combines TRGV2 with TRGJP2. This CDR3 is built from 14 residues. Germline V gene sequence: CDR1 EGSNGY, CDR2 YDSYNSKV. The J segment lost 6 bases and the V segment lost 1 base, leaving 5 bases of the junction unmatched. The CDR3 is CATWDGLRDWIKTF. CDR3 DNA: TGTGCCACCTGGGACGGACTACGTGATTGGATCAAGACGTTT.

The chain joins TRGV5 to TRGJ1 or TRGJ2. The V segment lost 6 bases and the J segment 5 bases; nucleotides outside the gene matches: 16. This CDR3 is built from 15 residues. Germline-derived CDR1 and CDR2 are VINAFY and YDVSNSKD. DNA of the CDR3: TGTGCCACCTGGACAGGCCAAGTCCCGAATTATAAGAAACTCTTT. This gives the protein CATWTGQVPNYKKLF.

The CDR3 is CATWDGGEVVDWIKTF. The CDR3 coding sequence is TGTGCCACCTGGGACGGGGGAGAAGTAGTGGATTGGATCAAGACGTTT. The chain has TRGV2 and TRGJP2. V was pared by 0 bases and J by 8 bases, with 12 bases of the junction left unmatched. Germline lookup yields CDR1 EGSNGY and CDR2 YDSYNSKV. CDR3 length: 16 amino acids.

The chain links TRGV8 to TRGJ1 or TRGJ2. The CDR3 has 13 residues. Germline V gene data show CDR1 as VENAVY and CDR2 as YDSYNSRV. The V and J ends lost 9 bases and 5 bases, in that order; junction bases with no gene match: 13. CDR3 residues: CATGIGWDYKKLF. CDR3 DNA: TGTGCCACCGGAATTGGGTGGGATTATAAGAAACTCTTT.

The chain recombines TRGV10 with TRGJ1 or TRGJ2. TRGV10 is noted as an ORF with a role that remains uncertain. The CDR3 is 10 residues long. V lost 8 bases and J lost 10; bases outside the gene matches: 6. The CDR3 is CAAWAIKKLF. For the CDR3, the DNA is TGTGCTGCGTGGGCCATAAAGAAACTCTTT.

This chain connects TRGV4 to TRGJ1 or TRGJ2. The V gene's germline CDR1 is EGSTGY and CDR2 YDSYTSSV. The CDR3 contains 14 residues. CDR3 region: CAPGMGRNYYKKLF. The CDR3 nucleotides read TGTGCACCTGGGATGGGCCGTAATTATTATAAGAAACTCTTT.

Details on this clone: This likely stems from a read error, as it lies one base from a far larger clone. Other nucleotide sequences in the sample specify the same CDR3. This chain connects TRGV8 to TRGJ1 or TRGJ2. The CDR3 has 12 residues. Germline assignment: CDR1 VENAVY and CDR2 YDSYNSRV. The trim removed 4 bases at V and 7 bases at J, leaving 7 bases unmatched. The CDR3 loop reads CATWDYGYKKLF. CDR3 coding DNA: TGTGCCACCTGGGACTATGGCTATAAGAAACTCTTT.

This clone is termed large. This sequence joins TRGV5 and TRGJ1 or TRGJ2. CDR3 length: 13 residues. Germline V gives CDR1 VINAFY, CDR2 YDVSNSKD. Losses at the gene ends were 3 bases for V and 3 bases for J; bases not matched to a gene: 5. For the CDR3, the DNA is TGTGCCACCTGGGACGGCCCTTATTATAAGAAACTCTTT. Protein sequence: CATWDGPYYKKLF.

Notes on this clone: The DNA is omitted, as the CDR3 cannot be located on it reliably, and the CDR3 follows TCRdb's listing. Other DNA sequences in this specimen translate into the identical CDR3. This chain joins TRGV4 and TRGJ1 or TRGJ2. The CDR3 is made up of 20 amino acids, end residues included. Germline V gene sequence: CDR1 EGSTGY, CDR2 YDSYTSSV. This chain's CDR3 is CATWDERWARGSTYYYKKLF.

The chain combines TRGV3 with TRGJ1 or TRGJ2. Germline V gene sequence: CDR1 VTNTFY, CDR2 YDVSTARD (reference sequence). The CDR3 has 13 residues. Trimming removed 3 bases from V and 5 bases from J; junction bases left unmatched: 7. DNA for the CDR3: TGTGCCACCTGGGACGCCAGTCATTATAAGAAACTCTTT. Residues: CATWDASHYKKLF.

In DNA form, the CDR3 reads TGTGCCCACCTGGGACGGACTAGTGATTGGATCAAGACGTTT. Translated: CAHLGRTSDWIKTF. The chain carries TRGV2 and TRGJP2. Germline CDR1 is EGSNGY and CDR2 is YDSYNSKV. This CDR3 contains 14 residues. V shed 12 bases and J 4 bases; nucleotides not matched to a gene: 14.

This clone has a handful of counts. A read error may explain this, as a much larger clone is one base away. The CDR3 here is CATWGGPQGGSDWIKTF. For the CDR3, the DNA is TGTGCCACCTGGGGCGGGCCACAGGGGGGTAGTGATTGGATCAAGACGTTT. This chain joins TRGV2 and TRGJP2. This CDR3 contains 17 residues. Germline V gives CDR1 EGSNGY, CDR2 YDSYNSKV.

This clone was picked up a small number of times. The chain joins TRGV9 to TRGJ1 or TRGJ2. The CDR3 is 14 amino acids. CDR1 and CDR2 (germline): GITISATS, ISYDGTV (reference sequence). J lost 12 bases, V lost 5 bases, and 19 bases had no gene match. The CDR3 sequence is CALWGGAMAWRKLF. CDR3 coding DNA: TGTGCCTTGTGGGGAGGTGCAATGGCGTGGAGGAAACTCTTT.

As to this clone: This likely came from a read error, as a far larger clone is one base away. Other DNA sequences of this sample code for an identical CDR3. The rearrangement joins TRGV9 to TRGJ1 or TRGJ2. The CDR3 has 16 residues. Per the germline V gene, CDR1 is GITISATS and CDR2 is ISYDGTV (reference sequence). CDR3 region: CALWEVANGYYYKKLF. The CDR3 DNA reads TGCGCCTTGTGGGAGGTTGCAAATGGTTATTATTATAAGAAACTCTTT.

The V gene call reads TRGV4; no J gene was called. CDR1 is EGSTGY and CDR2 is YDSYTSSV in the germline V gene. This CDR3 region has 14 residues. CDR3 DNA sequence: TGTGCCACCTGGGACCAAGGAGTGATTATAAGAAAACTCTTT. Its protein is CATWDQGVIIRKLF.

To note about this clone: Compared with germline, one end of the junction differs, possibly owing to a read error. The gene calls are TRGV8 and TRGJ1 or TRGJ2. The CDR3 is 13 residues long. Germline CDR1 VENAVY, CDR2 YDSYNSRV. Here the CDR3 DNA reads TGTGCCACCCGTCAACTTAATTACTATAAGAAACTCTTT. This encodes CATRQLNYYKKLF.

The chain joins TRGV4 to TRGJ1 or TRGJ2. Germline CDR1 is EGSTGY and CDR2 is YDSYTSSV. Germline trimming cut 4 bases from V and 8 bases from J; bases unmatched to any gene: 14. The CDR3 length is 14 residues. The CDR3 sequence is CATWDQGVIHKKLF. CDR3 in DNA: TGTGCCACCTGGGACCAAGGAGTGATTCATAAGAAACTCTTT.

The V and J genes are TRGV3 and TRGJ1 or TRGJ2. The CDR3 totals 10 residues. Looked up from germline, CDR1 is VTNTFY and CDR2 is YDVSTARD (reference sequence). Losses at the gene ends were 5 bases for V and 16 bases for J; bases not matched to a gene: 11. The CDR3 sequence is CATWGLRNLF. Here the CDR3 DNA reads TGTGCCACCTGGGGCCTAAGAAACCTCTTT.